What follows are 8 T cell receptor beta chains derived from one specimen sequenced in a study of CD8 T cells in ankylosing spondylitis. From the 5' RACE reads, TCRdb called clonotypes with MiXCR, one entry per CDR3 protein. The sample contains 650,000 to 800,000 distinct CDR3 sequences, around 20% of which appear only once. Their antigen targets remain unknown. Findings of the study overall: Roughly 8 highly homologous variants made up a TCR beta motif that seemed to typify ankylosing spondylitis blood.

What was sequenced was blood, either unsorted or a sorted T cell fraction (not recorded which). The receptors were gathered from a male donor with ankylosing spondylitis.

This clonotype was counted only a few times. The chain combines TRBV21-1 with TRBJ1-1; TRBD1 was called by the table and not checked on the DNA. TRBV21-1 represents a pseudogene. This CDR3 spans 15 amino acids. DNA of the CDR3: TGTGCCAGCAGGGAAGGGGGACAGCTCAACACTGAAGCTTTCTTT. Protein sequence: CASREGGQLNTEAFF.

This clonotype was picked up a small number of times. The rearrangement joins TRBV13 to TRBJ2-1, with 8 nucleotides matching TRBD1. CDR3 size: 16 residues. Trimming took 2 bases from V and 4 from J; bases not matched to a gene: 7. The germline V gene encodes CDR1 PRHDT and CDR2 FYEKMQ (reference sequence). The CDR3 sequence: CASSLRTGIKYNEQFF. In DNA, the CDR3 is TGTGCCAGCAGCTTACGGACAGGGATAAAGTACAATGAGCAGTTCTTC.

This clonotype was observed a few times. The V gene is TRBV30, the J gene TRBJ1-1; D is unresolved. The CDR3 has 13 residues. Germline loops: CDR1 GTSNPN, CDR2 SVGIG (reference sequence). Deletions cut 4 bases from V and 4 bases from J, with 13 bases between. The CDR3 coding sequence is TGTGCCTGGACAAAACTCGGCAGCACTGAAGCTTTCTTT. Protein sequence: CAWTKLGSTEAFF.

This rearrangement joins TRBV20-1 to TRBJ2-7; the D gene is possibly TRBD2 (5 bases). CDR3 length equals 14 residues. Germline-derived CDR1 and CDR2 are DFQATT and SNEGSKA (reference sequence). The V gene lost 5 bases and the J gene lost 0 bases, with 14 bases spanning the gap. Written as DNA, the CDR3 is TGCAGTGCTCCTCGCGGGCCTTACTCCTACGAGCAGTACTTC. Residues: CSAPRGPYSYEQYF.

V and J are TRBV20-1 and TRBJ2-1; D may match TRBD1 or TRBD2 (5 bases each). The germline V gene has CDR1 DFQATT and CDR2 SNEGSKA (reference sequence). Trimming stripped 0 bases from V and 0 bases from J, with 6 bases between. This CDR3 has 14 residues. In DNA form, the CDR3 reads TGCAGTGCTAGAGATGGGGGCTCCTACAATGAGCAGTTCTTC. This encodes CSARDGGSYNEQFF.

Written as DNA, the CDR3 is TGTGCCAGCTATACTAGAGAACCGGCCTCCGACGAGCAGTTCTTC. This gives the protein CASYTREPASDEQFF. The chain recombines TRBV27 with TRBJ2-1, with D possibly being TRBD2 (5 bases). This CDR3 region has 15 residues. The germline CDR1 and CDR2 sequences are MNHEY and SMNVEV (reference sequence). The V gene lost 8 bases and the J gene lost 10 bases, with 24 bases spanning the gap.

This rearrangement joins TRBV7-9 to TRBJ2-1; TRBD2 is a possible D gene (5 bases). The CDR3 is 15 amino acids. The V end was cut by 5 bases, the J end by 6 bases, with 17 bases between. Germline V gene sequence: CDR1 SEHNR, CDR2 FQNEAQ (reference sequence). The CDR3 reads CASSASLGAVNEQFF. The CDR3 nucleotides are TGTGCCAGCAGCGCTAGCTTGGGAGCGGTCAATGAGCAGTTCTTC.

The chain employs TRBV7-3 and TRBJ2-3, with no clear D. CDR1 SGHTA and CDR2 FQGTGA come from the germline V gene. V lost 2 bases and J 4 bases, leaving 19 bases between the germline ends. The CDR3 extends over 17 amino acids. CDR3 amino acids: CASSLSVGRGISDTQYF. CDR3 nucleotide sequence: TGTGCCAGCAGCTTATCAGTTGGGCGTGGGATTTCAGATACGCAGTATTTT.